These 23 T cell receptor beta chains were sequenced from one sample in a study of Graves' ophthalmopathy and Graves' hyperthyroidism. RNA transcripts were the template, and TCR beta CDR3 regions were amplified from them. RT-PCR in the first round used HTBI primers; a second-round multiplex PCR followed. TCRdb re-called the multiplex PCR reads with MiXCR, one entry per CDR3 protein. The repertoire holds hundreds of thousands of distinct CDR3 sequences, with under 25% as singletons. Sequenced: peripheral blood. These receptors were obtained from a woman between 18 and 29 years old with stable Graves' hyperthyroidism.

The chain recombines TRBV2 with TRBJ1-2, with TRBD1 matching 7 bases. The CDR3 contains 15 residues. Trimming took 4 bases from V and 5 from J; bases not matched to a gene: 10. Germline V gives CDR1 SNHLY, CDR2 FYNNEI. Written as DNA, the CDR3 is TGTGCCAGCAGTGGGTCAAAGGGGGCGCGTTATGGCTACACCTTC. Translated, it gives CASSGSKGARYGYTF.

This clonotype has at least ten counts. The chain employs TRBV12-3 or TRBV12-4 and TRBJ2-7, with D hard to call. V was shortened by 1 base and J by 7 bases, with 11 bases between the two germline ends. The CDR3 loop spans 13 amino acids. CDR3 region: CASSLEALYEQYF. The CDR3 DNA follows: TGTGCCAGCAGTTTAGAGGCACTCTATGAGCAGTACTTC.

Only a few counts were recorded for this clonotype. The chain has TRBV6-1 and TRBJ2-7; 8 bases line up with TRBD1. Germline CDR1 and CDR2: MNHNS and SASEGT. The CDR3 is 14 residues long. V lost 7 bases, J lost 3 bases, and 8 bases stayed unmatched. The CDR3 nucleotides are TGTGCCAGCACGACCTGGACAGGGCTCTACGAGCAGTACTTC. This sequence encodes CASTTWTGLYEQYF.

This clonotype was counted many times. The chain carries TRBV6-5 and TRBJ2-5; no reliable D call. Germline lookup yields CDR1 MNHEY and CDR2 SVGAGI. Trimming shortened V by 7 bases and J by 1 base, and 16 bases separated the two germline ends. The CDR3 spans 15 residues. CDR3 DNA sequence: TGTGCCAGCACTCTACTGGGTGGCAGCCAAGAGACCCAGTACTTC. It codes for CASTLLGGSQETQYF.

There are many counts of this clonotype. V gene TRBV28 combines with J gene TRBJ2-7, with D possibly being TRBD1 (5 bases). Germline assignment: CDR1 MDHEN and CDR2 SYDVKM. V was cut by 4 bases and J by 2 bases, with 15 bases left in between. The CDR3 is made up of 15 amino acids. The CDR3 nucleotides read TGTGCCAGCAGTTCTACCAGGACAAGAGCCTACGAGCAGTACTTC. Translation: CASSSTRTRAYEQYF.

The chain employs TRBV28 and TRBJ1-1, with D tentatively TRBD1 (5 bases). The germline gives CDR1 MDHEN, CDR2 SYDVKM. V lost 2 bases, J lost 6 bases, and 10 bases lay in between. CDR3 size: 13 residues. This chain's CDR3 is CASSLLGGSEAFF. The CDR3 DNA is TGTGCCAGCAGTTTACTTGGGGGGTCTGAAGCTTTCTTT.

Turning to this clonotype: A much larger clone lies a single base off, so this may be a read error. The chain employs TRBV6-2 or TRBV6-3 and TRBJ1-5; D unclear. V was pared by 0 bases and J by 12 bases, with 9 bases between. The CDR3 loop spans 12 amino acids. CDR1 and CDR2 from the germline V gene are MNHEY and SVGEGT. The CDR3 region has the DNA TGTGCCAGCAGTTACTCGGGCGGACTCCAGCATTTT. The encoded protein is CASSYSGGLQHF.

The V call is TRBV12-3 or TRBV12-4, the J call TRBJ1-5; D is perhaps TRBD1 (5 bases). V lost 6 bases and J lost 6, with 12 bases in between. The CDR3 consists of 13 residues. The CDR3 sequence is CASSVTGGQPQHF. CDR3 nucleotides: TGTGCCAGCAGCGTCACAGGAGGTCAGCCCCAGCATTTT.

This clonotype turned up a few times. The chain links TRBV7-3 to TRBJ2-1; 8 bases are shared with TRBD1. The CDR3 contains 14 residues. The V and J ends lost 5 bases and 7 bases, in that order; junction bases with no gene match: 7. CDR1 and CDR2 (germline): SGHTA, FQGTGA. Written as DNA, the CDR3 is TGTGCCAGCAGCCCCCGGACAGGGAGGAATGAGCAGTTCTTC. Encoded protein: CASSPRTGRNEQFF.

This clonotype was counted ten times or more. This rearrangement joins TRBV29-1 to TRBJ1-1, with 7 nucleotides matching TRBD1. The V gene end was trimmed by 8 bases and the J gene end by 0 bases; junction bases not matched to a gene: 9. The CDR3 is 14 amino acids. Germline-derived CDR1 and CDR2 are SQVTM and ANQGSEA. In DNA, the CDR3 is TGCAGCACAAGGGACAGAGCCATGAACACTGAAGCTTTCTTT. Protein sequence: CSTRDRAMNTEAFF. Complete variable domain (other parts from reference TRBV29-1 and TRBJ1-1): SAVISQKPSRDICQRGTSLTIQCQVDSQVTMMFWYRQQPGQSLTLIATANQGSEATYESGFVIDKFPISRPNLTFSTLTVSNMSPEDSSIYLCSTRDRAMNTEAFFGQGTRLTVV.

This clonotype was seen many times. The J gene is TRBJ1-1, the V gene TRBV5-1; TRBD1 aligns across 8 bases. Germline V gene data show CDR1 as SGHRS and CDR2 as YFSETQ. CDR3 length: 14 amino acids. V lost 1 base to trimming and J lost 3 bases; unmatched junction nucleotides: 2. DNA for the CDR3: TGCGCCAGCAGCTTGCCGACAGGGGACACTGAAGCTTTCTTT. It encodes CASSLPTGDTEAFF.

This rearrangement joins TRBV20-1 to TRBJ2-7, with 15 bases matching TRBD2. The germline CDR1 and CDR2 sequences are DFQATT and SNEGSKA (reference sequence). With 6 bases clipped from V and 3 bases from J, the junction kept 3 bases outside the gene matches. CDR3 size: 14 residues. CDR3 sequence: CSAGTSGRIYEQYF. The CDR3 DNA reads TGCAGTGCGGGGACTAGCGGGAGGATCTACGAGCAGTACTTC.

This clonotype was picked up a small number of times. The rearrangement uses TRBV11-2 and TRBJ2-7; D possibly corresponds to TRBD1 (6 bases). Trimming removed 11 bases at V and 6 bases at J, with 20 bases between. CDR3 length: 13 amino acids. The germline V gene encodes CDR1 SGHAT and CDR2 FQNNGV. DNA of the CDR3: TGTGCCGGCTCTTCGCAGGGGAGAGGCGAGCAGTACTTC. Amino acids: CAGSSQGRGEQYF.

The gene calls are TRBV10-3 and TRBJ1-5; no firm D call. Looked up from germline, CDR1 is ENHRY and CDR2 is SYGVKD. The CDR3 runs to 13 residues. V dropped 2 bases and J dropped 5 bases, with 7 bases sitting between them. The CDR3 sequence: CAISEDGYQPQHF. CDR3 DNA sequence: TGTGCCATCAGTGAGGACGGATATCAGCCCCAGCATTTT.

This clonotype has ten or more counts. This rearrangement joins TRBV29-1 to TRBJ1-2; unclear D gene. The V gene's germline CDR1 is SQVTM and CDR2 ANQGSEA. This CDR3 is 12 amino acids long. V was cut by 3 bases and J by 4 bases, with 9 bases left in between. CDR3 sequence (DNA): TGCAGCGTTGAGGCGGACTCCTATGGCTACACCTTC. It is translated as CSVEADSYGYTF.

CDR3 sequence: CASRDRSGYTF. DNA for the CDR3: TGTGCCAGCCGAGACAGGAGCGGCTACACCTTC. The chain couples TRBV28 to TRBJ1-2, with a weak D call TRBD1 (6 bases). The CDR3 totals 11 residues. V was trimmed by 8 bases and J by 8 bases, leaving 12 bases between them. The V gene's germline CDR1 is MDHEN and CDR2 SYDVKM.

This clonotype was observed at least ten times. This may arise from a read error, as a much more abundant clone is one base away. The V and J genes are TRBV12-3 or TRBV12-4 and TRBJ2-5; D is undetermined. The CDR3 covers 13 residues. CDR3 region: CASSLAGKETRYF. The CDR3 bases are TGTGCCAGCAGTTTAGCGGGGAAAGAGACCCGGTACTTC.

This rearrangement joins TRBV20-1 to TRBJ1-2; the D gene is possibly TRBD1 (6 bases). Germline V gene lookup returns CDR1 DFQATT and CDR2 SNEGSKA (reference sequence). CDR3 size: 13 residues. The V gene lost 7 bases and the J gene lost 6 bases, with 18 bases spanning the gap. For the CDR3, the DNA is TGCAGTGTCGCACTATACAGGGAGGATGGCTACACCTTC. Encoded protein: CSVALYREDGYTF.

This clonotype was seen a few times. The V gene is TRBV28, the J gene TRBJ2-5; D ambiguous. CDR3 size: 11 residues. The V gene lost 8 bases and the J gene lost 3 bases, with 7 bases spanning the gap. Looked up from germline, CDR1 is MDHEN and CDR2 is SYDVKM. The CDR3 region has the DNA TGTGCCAGCCGACATAAAGAGACCCAGTACTTC. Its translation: CASRHKETQYF.

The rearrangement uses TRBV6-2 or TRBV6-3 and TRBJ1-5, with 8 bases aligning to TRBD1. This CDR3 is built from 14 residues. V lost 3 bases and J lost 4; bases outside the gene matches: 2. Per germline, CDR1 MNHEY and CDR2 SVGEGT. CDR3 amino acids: CASSYTGGNQPQHF. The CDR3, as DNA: TGTGCCAGCAGTTATACAGGGGGTAATCAGCCCCAGCATTTT.

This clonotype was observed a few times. The CDR3, as DNA: TGTGCCTGGAAACCTCAAGGCCTCAATCAGCCCCAGCATTTT. It specifies CAWKPQGLNQPQHF. The rearrangement links TRBV30 to TRBJ1-5; no firm D call. Trimming removed 4 bases from V and 3 bases from J, with 13 bases in between. Germline CDR1 reads GTSNPN; CDR2 reads SVGIG (reference sequence). The CDR3 covers 14 residues. The full variable domain, with the rest looked up from reference TRBV30 and TRBJ1-5, is SQTIHQWPATLVQPVGSPLSLECTVEGTSNPNLYWYRQAAGRGLQLLFYSVGIGQISSEVPQNLSASRPQDRQFILSSKKLLLSDSGFYLCAWKPQGLNQPQHFGDGTRLSIL.

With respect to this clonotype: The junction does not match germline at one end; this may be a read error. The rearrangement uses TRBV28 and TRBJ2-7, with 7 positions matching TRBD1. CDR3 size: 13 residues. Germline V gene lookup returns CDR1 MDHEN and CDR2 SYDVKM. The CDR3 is CASSLDRSSEQYF. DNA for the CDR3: TGTGCCAGCAGTTTGGACAGGTCCTCCGAGCAGTACTTC.

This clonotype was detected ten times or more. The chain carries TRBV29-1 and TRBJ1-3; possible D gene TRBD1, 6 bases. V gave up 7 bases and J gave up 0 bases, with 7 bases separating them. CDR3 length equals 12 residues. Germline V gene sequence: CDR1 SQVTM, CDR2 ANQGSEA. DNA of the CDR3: TGCAGCGCGGACAGCTCTGGAAACACCATATATTTT. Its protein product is CSADSSGNTIYF. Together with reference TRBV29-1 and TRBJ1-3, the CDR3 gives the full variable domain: SAVISQKPSRDICQRGTSLTIQCQVDSQVTMMFWYRQQPGQSLTLIATANQGSEATYESGFVIDKFPISRPNLTFSTLTVSNMSPEDSSIYLCSADSSGNTIYFGEGSWLTVV.